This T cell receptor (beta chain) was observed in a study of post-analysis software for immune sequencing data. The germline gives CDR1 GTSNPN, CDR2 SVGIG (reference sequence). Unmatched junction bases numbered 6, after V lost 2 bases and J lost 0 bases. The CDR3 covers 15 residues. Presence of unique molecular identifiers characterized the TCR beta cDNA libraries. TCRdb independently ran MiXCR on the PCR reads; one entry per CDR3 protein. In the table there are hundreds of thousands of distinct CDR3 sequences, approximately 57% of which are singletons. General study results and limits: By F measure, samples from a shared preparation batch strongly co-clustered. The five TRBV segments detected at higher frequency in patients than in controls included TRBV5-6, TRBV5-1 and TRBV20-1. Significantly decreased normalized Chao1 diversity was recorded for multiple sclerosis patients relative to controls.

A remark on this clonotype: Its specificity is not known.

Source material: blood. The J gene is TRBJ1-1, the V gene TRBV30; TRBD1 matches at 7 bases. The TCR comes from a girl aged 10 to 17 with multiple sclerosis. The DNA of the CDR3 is TGTGCCTGGAGTCCAGCCCAGGGGGTGAACACTGAAGCTTTCTTT. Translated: CAWSPAQGVNTEAFF.